These 20 T cell receptor beta chains were all obtained from the same sample, sequenced in a study of blood T cell repertoires in COVID-19. Only in-frame clones appear in the TCRdb table, and some are missing; sequencing was by immunoSEQ multiplex PCR. Among around 250,000 clones listed, 86% were seen once. Sequenced sample: peripheral blood. These receptors were taken from a woman aged 55 to 70 who had recovered from COVID-19.

This clone was picked up a small number of times. The CDR3 reads CASSISSVRGETQYF. The CDR3 DNA reads as TGTGCCAGTAGTATCTCTTCGGTGAGGGGGGAGACCCAGTACTTC. The chain couples TRBV19 to TRBJ2-5; possibly TRBD1 for D (6 bases). The V end was cut by 3 bases, the J end by 5 bases, with 16 bases between. This CDR3 region has 15 residues. Germline V gives CDR1 LNHDA, CDR2 SQIVND (reference sequence).

This chain joins TRBV5-1 and TRBJ2-7; 11 positions match TRBD1. With V trimmed by 6 bases and J by 7 bases, 12 bases remained unmatched. The CDR3 is made up of 15 amino acids. Germline CDR1 reads SGHRS; CDR2 reads YFSETQ. DNA of the CDR3: TGCGCCAGCATTCCCGGGACAGGGGGTTCTGGGGAGCAGTACTTC. It yields the protein CASIPGTGGSGEQYF.

The CDR3 DNA sequence: TGTGCCAGCAGCTTATCCAGCGGGGGGGCCACCGGGGAGCTGTTTTTT. Protein product: CASSLSSGGATGELFF. The J gene is TRBJ2-2, the V gene TRBV7-2; 10 nucleotides align to TRBD2. The ends lost 2 bases at V and 4 bases at J; junction bases unmatched: 4. The CDR3 is made up of 16 amino acids. CDR1 is SGHTA and CDR2 is FQGNSA in the germline V gene.

The rearrangement uses TRBV7-9 and TRBJ1-5; D perhaps matches TRBD1 (6 bases). The germline V and J ends were trimmed by 5 bases and 7 bases, with 15 bases remaining between them. The germline gives CDR1 SEHNR, CDR2 FQNEAQ (reference sequence). The CDR3 spans 14 residues. The CDR3 DNA reads TGTGCCAGCAGCGGCCCACAGGGTAGGCAGCCCCAGCATTTT. It encodes CASSGPQGRQPQHF. Full variable domain (rest looked up from reference TRBV7-9 and TRBJ1-5): DTGVSQNPRHKITKRGQNVTFRCDPISEHNRLYWYRQTLGQGPEFLTYFQNEAQLEKSRLLSDRFSAERPKGSFSTLEIQRTEQGDSAMYLCASSGPQGRQPQHFGDGTRLSIL.

The chain couples TRBV6-5 to TRBJ2-2; D is uncertain. The CDR3 covers 14 residues. Germline assignment: CDR1 MNHEY and CDR2 SVGAGI. V lost 3 bases, J lost 2 bases, and 7 bases lay in between. In DNA form, the CDR3 reads TGTGCCAGCAGTTATTACAGTAACACCGGGGAGCTGTTTTTT. Its protein is CASSYYSNTGELFF.

The rearrangement links TRBV6-5 to TRBJ1-3; 9 bases fit TRBD1. This CDR3 contains 15 residues. Germline V lookup: CDR1 MNHEY, CDR2 SVGAGI. Trimming cost V 6 bases and J 2 bases; bases outside gene matches: 5. This CDR3 is CASSPGQGPGNTIYF. CDR3 in DNA: TGTGCCAGCAGCCCGGGACAGGGCCCTGGAAACACCATATATTTT.

The V call is TRBV5-1, the J call TRBJ2-5, with 10 bases matching TRBD1. J was trimmed by 7 bases and V by 4 bases; bases with no gene match: 7. Germline loops: CDR1 SGHRS, CDR2 YFSETQ. CDR3 length: 14 amino acids. Here the CDR3 reads CASSKPGQGPTQYF. The CDR3 nucleotides read TGCGCCAGCAGCAAACCGGGACAGGGGCCGACCCAGTACTTC.

The rearrangement joins TRBV7-2 to TRBJ1-6; possibly TRBD1 for D (5 bases). The CDR3 runs 16 residues. Looked up from germline, CDR1 is SGHTA and CDR2 is FQGNSA. With 2 bases removed from V and 7 bases from J, the gap between germline ends came to 15 bases. DNA for the CDR3: TGTGCCAGCAGCTTATATTCGGGGGGATTCAATTCACCCCTCCACTTT. As protein: CASSLYSGGFNSPLHF. Complete variable domain (other parts from reference TRBV7-2 and TRBJ1-6): GAGVSQSPSNKVTEKGKDVELRCDPISGHTALYWYRQSLGQGLEFLIYFQGNSAPDKSGLPSDRFSAERTGGSVSTLTIQRTQQEDSAVYLCASSLYSGGFNSPLHFGNGTRLTVT.

This clone has only a few counts. This chain connects TRBV19 to TRBJ1-5, with a tentative D call TRBD1 (6 bases). Germline V gene sequence: CDR1 LNHDA, CDR2 SQIVND (reference sequence). Trimming pared 1 base from V and 3 bases from J, leaving 10 bases between. The CDR3 has 15 residues. The CDR3: CASSIGQAINQPQHF. CDR3 DNA sequence: TGTGCCAGTAGTATAGGACAGGCTATCAATCAGCCCCAGCATTTT. Full variable domain (remainder filled in from reference TRBV19 and TRBJ1-5): DGGITQSPKYLFRKEGQNVTLSCEQNLNHDAMYWYRQDPGQGLRLIYYSQIVNDFQKGDIAEGYSVSREKKESFPLTVTSAQKNPTAFYLCASSIGQAINQPQHFGDGTRLSIL.

This clone appeared once. The chain joins TRBV6-1 to TRBJ1-1; D call uncertain. The CDR3 runs 13 residues. CDR1 and CDR2 from the germline V gene are MNHNS and SASEGT. With 2 bases removed from V and 2 bases from J, the gap between germline ends came to 6 bases. Here the CDR3 DNA reads TGTGCCAGCAGTGAACAGAAAAACACTGAAGCTTTCTTT. Amino acids: CASSEQKNTEAFF.

The CDR3 DNA sequence: TGTGCCAGCAGCGCCACCGGACAGGTTAATCAGCCCCAGCATTTT. This gives the protein CASSATGQVNQPQHF. The chain joins TRBV9 to TRBJ1-5, with 7 nucleotides matching TRBD1. Germline V gene data show CDR1 as SGDLS and CDR2 as YYNGEE. With 3 bases clipped from V and 4 bases from J, the junction kept 7 bases outside the gene matches. This CDR3 has 15 amino acids.

This clone has only a few counts. In DNA, the CDR3 is TGTGCCAGCAGTTACCAAAGCCGGGACACCTTGGTCGGGGAGCTGTTTTTT. Its translation is CASSYQSRDTLVGELFF. The chain employs TRBV6-2 or TRBV6-3 and TRBJ2-2, with D possibly matching TRBD1 (6 bases). Trimming took 2 bases from V and 7 from J, leaving 20 bases between them. Germline CDR1 is MNHEY and CDR2 is SVGEGT. The CDR3 length is 17 residues.

CDR3: CASSIQGANEKLFF. CDR3 nucleotides: TGTGCCAGCAGCATCCAGGGGGCTAATGAAAAACTGTTTTTT. This rearrangement joins TRBV7-8 to TRBJ1-4; TRBD1 matches at 7 bases. Trimming at V came to 5 bases and at J to 3 bases, leaving 3 bases not matched to a gene. This CDR3 is built from 14 residues. Germline loops: CDR1 SGHVS, CDR2 FQNEAQ.

V and J are TRBV5-6 and TRBJ1-1; 10 bases fit TRBD1. Germline CDR1 and CDR2: SGHDT and YYEEEE. The CDR3 has 15 residues. Germline trimming cut 9 bases from V and 5 bases from J; bases unmatched to any gene: 13. The CDR3 protein is CATFKDRGGGTEAFF. The CDR3 nucleotides read TGTGCCACCTTCAAGGACAGGGGGGGAGGAACTGAAGCTTTCTTT.

This chain joins TRBV6-5 and TRBJ1-5; D is uncertain. CDR1 and CDR2 from the germline V gene are MNHEY and SVGAGI. Trimming left V 3 bases short and J 1 base short, with 4 bases between. This CDR3 region has 13 residues. Here the CDR3 reads CASSYLSNQPQHF. The CDR3 coding sequence is TGTGCCAGCAGTTATCTGAGCAATCAGCCCCAGCATTTT.

The chain joins TRBV19 to TRBJ1-1, with 8 positions matching TRBD1. With 6 bases clipped from V and 1 base from J, the junction kept 10 bases outside the gene matches. This CDR3 is built from 16 residues. Germline CDR1 reads LNHDA; CDR2 reads SQIVND (reference sequence). For the CDR3, the DNA is TGTGCCAGTAGCCCCCCCACGGACAGGGAGAACACTGAAGCTTTCTTT. This sequence encodes CASSPPTDRENTEAFF.

The chain employs TRBV3-1 (or the pseudogene TRBV3-2) and TRBJ1-4; 9 nucleotides align to TRBD1. Germline CDR1 LGHDT, CDR2 YNNKEL (reference sequence). There are 13 residues in the CDR3. J gave up 10 bases and V 6 bases, and 6 bases lay outside the gene matches. CDR3 region: CASSPDRGGKLFF. The CDR3 DNA sequence: TGTGCCAGCAGTCCGGACAGGGGCGGAAAACTGTTTTTT.

The chain carries TRBV12-3 or TRBV12-4 and TRBJ1-3; D is unclear. Trimming left V 5 bases short and J 7 bases short, with 12 bases between. The CDR3 is made up of 13 amino acids. CDR3 DNA: TGTGCCAGCAGTACCTTATCCGGGAACACCATATATTTT. It is translated as CASSTLSGNTIYF.

The chain links TRBV27 to TRBJ2-3; D possibly corresponds to TRBD2 (5 bases). Germline V CDR1 and CDR2: MNHEY, SMNVEV (reference sequence). V was trimmed by 6 bases and J by 4 bases, leaving 17 bases between them. The CDR3 covers 15 residues. In DNA form, the CDR3 reads TGTGCCAGCAGCTCCCGGGGTACTGAGGCAGATACGCAGTATTTT. Translation: CASSSRGTEADTQYF.

The chain recombines TRBV6-5 with TRBJ1-4, with TRBD1 identical over 10 bases. The junction had 5 bases not matched to a gene; V was cut back by 6 bases and J by 10 bases. The CDR3 is 13 residues long. Germline V CDR1 and CDR2: MNHEY, SVGAGI. The CDR3 DNA follows: TGTGCCAGCAGGGGGACAGGGGAGCGAAAACTGTTTTTT. The encoded protein is CASRGTGERKLFF.